Listed below are T cell receptor beta chains from one sample, sequenced in a study of cytomegalovirus exposure and HLA in healthy donors. Repertoires were generated with immunoSEQ multiplex PCR, while TCRdb's copy carries only in-frame clones and drops some. The data show roughly 160,000 clones, with roughly 79% seen just once and 13% held by the top ten. The sample taken for sequencing was PBMCs. Receptors originate from a woman aged 45-60 years in good health and CMV-seronegative. Each CDR3 is given with its conserved first and last residue. Each record gives: clone size, V gene, D gene, J gene, CDR3 protein, CDR3 DNA. The D gene is left open where the match is weak. For some rows the clone size is stated as once, few or many, or as a class when expanded; others skip it.

size: once
V: TRBV4-3
D: TRBD1
J: TRBJ2-3
CDR3: CAQGAITDTQYF
DNA: TGCGCCCAGGGGGCAATCACAGATACGCAGTATTTT

size: NA
V: TRBV7-2
D: NA
J: TRBJ1-1
CDR3: CASSLSAGENTEAFF
DNA: TGTGCCAGCAGCTTAAGTGCAGGGGAGAACACTGAAGCTTTCTTT

size: NA
V: TRBV2
D: NA
J: TRBJ2-2
CDR3: CASSPTWLGELFF
DNA: TGTGCCAGCAGTCCGACTTGGTTGGGGGAGCTGTTTTTT

size: NA
V: TRBV13
D: NA
J: TRBJ1-4
CDR3: CASSQGGKWANEKLFF
DNA: TGTGCCAGCAGCCAAGGAGGGAAGTGGGCTAATGAAAAACTGTTTTTT

size: NA
V: TRBV19
D: NA
J: TRBJ1-3
CDR3: CASSLLERTAGNTIYF
DNA: TGTGCCAGTAGTCTCCTCGAAAGGACAGCTGGAAACACCATATATTTT

size: NA
V: TRBV27
D: TRBD1
J: TRBJ2-7
CDR3: CASSRTGSEQYF
DNA: TGTGCCAGCAGTCGGACAGGCTCCGAGCAGTACTTC

size: NA
V: TRBV13
D: NA
J: TRBJ1-1
CDR3: CASSRDNTEAFF
DNA: TGTGCCAGCAGCCGCGATAACACTGAAGCTTTCTTT

size: NA
V: TRBV15
D: TRBD1
J: TRBJ2-1
CDR3: CATSREQGAQFF
DNA: TGTGCCACCAGCAGAGAACAGGGGGCGCAGTTCTTC

size: NA
V: TRBV10-3
D: NA
J: TRBJ1-1
CDR3: CAISSSGGGTEAFF
DNA: TGTGCCATCAGCTCCTCCGGGGGTGGGACTGAAGCTTTCTTT

size: NA
V: TRBV15
D: TRBD2
J: TRBJ2-7
CDR3: CATSSGRAKEQYF
DNA: TGTGCCACCAGTAGCGGGAGGGCGAAGGAGCAGTACTTC

size: once
V: TRBV9
D: TRBD1
J: TRBJ2-2
CDR3: CASSVVDRVDGELFF
DNA: TGTGCCAGCAGCGTAGTTGACAGGGTGGACGGGGAGCTGTTTTTT

size: NA
V: TRBV5-8
D: TRBD2
J: TRBJ2-1
CDR3: CASSFSGFFYNEQFF
DNA: TGTGCCAGCAGTTTTAGCGGGTTTTTCTACAATGAGCAGTTCTTC

size: NA
V: TRBV6-5
D: TRBD2
J: TRBJ2-7
CDR3: CASRGLAGLPYEQYF
DNA: TGTGCCAGCAGGGGACTAGCGGGGCTCCCCTACGAGCAGTACTTC

size: NA
V: TRBV19
D: NA
J: TRBJ1-6
CDR3: CASSSPGGWNSPLHF
DNA: TGTGCCAGTAGTAGCCCGGGGGGGTGGAATTCACCCCTCCACTTT